This TCR beta chain appears in the sequencing data of a study of cytomegalovirus exposure and HLA in healthy donors. CDR3 length: 14 amino acids. J was trimmed by 3 bases and V by 8 bases; bases with no gene match: 8. Per germline, CDR1 SNHLY and CDR2 FYNNEI. Measured with immunoSEQ multiplex PCR; TCRdb has only the in-frame clones, and not every one. The sample lists tens of thousands of clones, 80% to 90% occurring once. Study observations and caveats: A later analysis found first-cohort TCR clusters tended to co-occur in the 90 to 150 validation repertoires.

In regard to this clone: The antigen is not known.

The sample comprised PBMCs. This sequence was found in a woman aged 18-30 years in good health and CMV-seronegative. The rearrangement links TRBV2 to TRBJ2-7; 9 bases match TRBD2. Written as DNA, the CDR3 is TGTGCCAGCGGGAATAGCGGGAGTCGCTACGAGCAGTACTTC. Encoded protein: CASGNSGSRYEQYF.